This T cell receptor beta chain was captured in a study of T cell responses to AZD1222 COVID-19 vaccine listed by TCRdb under 2021. At the level of the whole study: A total of just over 230 trial participants underwent TCR sequencing, of whom 207 had received two doses of AZD1222 and around 25 had received two doses of the MenACWY control vaccine. Trial participants were enrolled into age subgroups of 18-55, 56-69 and 70-plus years, which contained approximately 150, 28 and 58 TCR-sequenced participants, respectively.

The CDR3 regions of human TCRbeta chains were analyzed by immunosequencing. Per the source publication's procedure: Repertoire TCRs were checked for matches against a reference library of SARS-CoV-2-specific TCRs that had been generated using the MIRA antigen-specificity platform. Breadth meant the fraction of unique TCRs that were SARS-CoV-2-associated, whereas depth meant the fraction of total T cells that were SARS-CoV-2-associated. Using the MIRA data, each spike-specific TCR was mapped to the spike region that the TCR reacts to and placed in a CD4 or CD8 class. Log10-transformed breadth and depth values were compared by one-way ANOVA with Sidak's multiple comparisons tests. TCRdb carries this immuneACCESS record with in-frame sequences only. Its versions omit some clonotypes, under half of them owing to an unresolved V gene in the studies checked, with the rest unexplained. D and trimming come from the DNA, and the V and J calls and clone size come from that table. Counted in this sample were 110,000 or so clones; approximately 90% of them appeared once. The ten largest clones take up around 3.8% of the sample.

This clone appeared a few times. There is no known antigen for this receptor. No much larger clonotype is one base removed from it; base qualities were not supplied. V ends up 7 bases short and J 6 bases short, with an unmatched junction base count of 10. The CDR3 contains 14 residues, cysteine and phenylalanine counted. Only the CDR3 DNA stays, 42 bases, in frame from base 1. CDR1 and CDR2 are drawn from the germline V gene: ENHRY, SYGVKD. This specimen's time point label, per the study, means: about 28 days (+/-7) after the second vaccine dose. AZD1222 recipients given second doses at about 4 weeks or at about 12 weeks were pooled, since spike-specific TCR depth and breadth were not found to differ between the two schedules. Vaccinee samples were obtained from the UK trials COV001 and COV002, which included a single-blind randomized controlled phase 2/3 trial of AZD1222 (ChAdOx1 nCoV-19) in healthy adults. For TCRbeta chain sequencing, PBMC samples from trial participants were taken at day 0 and at day 28 after the second dose.

Paper-wide results and their limitations: The vaccine-associated CD4 TCRs covered the entire spike protein, and the dominant responses fell in regions 160-218 and 743-854. Reportedly, almost half of the unique spike-specific TCRs recognized epitopes lying outside the regions that are mutated in the B.1.351 and B.1.1.7 variants. Conclusions about previously exposed vaccinees were limited because only a handful of AZD1222 recipients were SARS-CoV-2 seropositive at baseline. Because no day 14 peak-response samples were available, repertoires were characterized only after the peak T cell response. Spike-specific TCR breadth and depth rose significantly after two AZD1222 doses compared with day 0 and with MenACWY recipients. In the small 56-69-year group, the increase in depth fell short of significance, most likely because of low power. Participants were mostly white British, with more females than males. The authors suggested clonal diversity may have been underestimated.

The TCR comes from an adult who received the AZD1222 COVID-19 vaccine. This chain is built from TRBV10-3 and TRBJ1-2, and 8 bases in between align with TRBD1. This specimen consisted of peripheral blood, obtained 28 days after the second AZD1222 dose. The DNA sequence is TGTGCCATCAAAAGTCCAGGGGGCCTCGATGGCTACACCTTC. This translates into CAIKSPGGLDGYTF.